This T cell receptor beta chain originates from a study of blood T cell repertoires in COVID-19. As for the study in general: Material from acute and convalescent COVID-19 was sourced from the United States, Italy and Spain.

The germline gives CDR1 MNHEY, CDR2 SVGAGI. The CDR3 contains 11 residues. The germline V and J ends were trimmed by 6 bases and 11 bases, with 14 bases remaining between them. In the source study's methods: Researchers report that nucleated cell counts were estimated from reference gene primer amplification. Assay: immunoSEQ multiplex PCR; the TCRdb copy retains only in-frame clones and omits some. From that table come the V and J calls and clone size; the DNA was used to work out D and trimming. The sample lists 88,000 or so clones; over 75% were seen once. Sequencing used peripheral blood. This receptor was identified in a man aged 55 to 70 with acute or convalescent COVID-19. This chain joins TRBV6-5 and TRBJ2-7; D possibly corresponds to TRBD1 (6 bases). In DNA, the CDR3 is TGTGCCAGCAGGACGCAGGGGATGGAGTACTTC. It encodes CASRTQGMEYF.